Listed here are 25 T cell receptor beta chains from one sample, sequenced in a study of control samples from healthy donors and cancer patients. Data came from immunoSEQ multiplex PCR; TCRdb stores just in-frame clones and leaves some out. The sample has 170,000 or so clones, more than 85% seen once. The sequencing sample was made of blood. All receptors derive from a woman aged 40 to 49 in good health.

The CDR3 nucleotides read TGTGCCAGCAGTCGACAGGGGGCAGCCTATGGCTACACCTTC. Translating gives CASSRQGAAYGYTF. The V gene is TRBV7-2, the J gene TRBJ1-2, with 10 bases lining up with TRBD1. CDR1 SGHTA and CDR2 FQGNSA come from the germline V gene. This CDR3 is built from 14 residues. With 6 bases clipped from V and 4 bases from J, the junction kept 5 bases outside the gene matches.

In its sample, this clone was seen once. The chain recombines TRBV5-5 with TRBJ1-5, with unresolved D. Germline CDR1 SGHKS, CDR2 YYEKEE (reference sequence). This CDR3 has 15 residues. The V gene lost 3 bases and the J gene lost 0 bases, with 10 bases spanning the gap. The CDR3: CASSSGWDSNQPQHF. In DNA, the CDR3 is TGTGCCAGCAGCTCCGGGTGGGATAGCAATCAGCCCCAGCATTTT.

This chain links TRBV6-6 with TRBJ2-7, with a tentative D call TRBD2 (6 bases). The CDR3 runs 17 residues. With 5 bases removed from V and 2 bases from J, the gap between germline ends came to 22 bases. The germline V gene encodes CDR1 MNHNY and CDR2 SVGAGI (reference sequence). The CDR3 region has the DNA TGTGCCAGCAGTCCCGGCGTTGTAGCGGTAATACCCTACGAGCAGTACTTC. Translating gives CASSPGVVAVIPYEQYF.

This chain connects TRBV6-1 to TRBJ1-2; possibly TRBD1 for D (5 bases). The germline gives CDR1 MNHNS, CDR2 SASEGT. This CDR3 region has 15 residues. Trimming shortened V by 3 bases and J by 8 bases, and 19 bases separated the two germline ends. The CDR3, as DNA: TGTGCCAGCAGTGACCTTGCCGGGACCAAAAGGGGCTACACCTTC. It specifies CASSDLAGTKRGYTF.

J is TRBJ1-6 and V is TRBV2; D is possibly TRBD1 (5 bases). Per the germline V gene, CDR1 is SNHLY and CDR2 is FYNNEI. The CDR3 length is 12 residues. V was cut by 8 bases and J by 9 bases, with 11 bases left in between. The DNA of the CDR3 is TGTGCCAGCGGCCAGGGCAGTTCACCCCTCCACTTT. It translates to CASGQGSSPLHF. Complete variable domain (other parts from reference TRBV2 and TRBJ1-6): EPEVTQTPSHQVTQMGQEVILRCVPISNHLYFYWYRQILGQKVEFLVSFYNNEISEKSEIFDDQFSVERPDGSNFTLKIRSTKLEDSAMYFCASGQGSSPLHFGNGTRLTVT.

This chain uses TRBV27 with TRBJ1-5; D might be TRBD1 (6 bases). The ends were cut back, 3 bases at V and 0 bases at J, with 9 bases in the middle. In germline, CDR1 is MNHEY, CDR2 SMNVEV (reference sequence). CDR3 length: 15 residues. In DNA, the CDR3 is TGTGCCAGCAGTTTGGGGGCCGATAGCAATCAGCCCCAGCATTTT. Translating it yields CASSLGADSNQPQHF.

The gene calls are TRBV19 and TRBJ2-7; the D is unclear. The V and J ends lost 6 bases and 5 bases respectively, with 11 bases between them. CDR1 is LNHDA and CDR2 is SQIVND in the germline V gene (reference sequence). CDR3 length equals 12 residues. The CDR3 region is CASSNQNDEQYF. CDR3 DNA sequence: TGTGCCAGTAGCAACCAAAACGACGAGCAGTACTTC.

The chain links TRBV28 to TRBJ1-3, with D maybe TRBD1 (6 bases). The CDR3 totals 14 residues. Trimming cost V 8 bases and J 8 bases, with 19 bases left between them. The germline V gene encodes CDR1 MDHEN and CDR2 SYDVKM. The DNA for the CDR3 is TGTGCCAGCCGTCCGGGGGGCGTAGGGGACACCATATATTTT. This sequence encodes CASRPGGVGDTIYF.

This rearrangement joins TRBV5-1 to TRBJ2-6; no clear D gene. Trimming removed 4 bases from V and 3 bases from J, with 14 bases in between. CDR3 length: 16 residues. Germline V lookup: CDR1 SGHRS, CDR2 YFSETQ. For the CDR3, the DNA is TGCGCCAGCAGCCCTCCCGGGCTCGTTGGGGCCAACGTCCTGACTTTC. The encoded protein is CASSPPGLVGANVLTF.

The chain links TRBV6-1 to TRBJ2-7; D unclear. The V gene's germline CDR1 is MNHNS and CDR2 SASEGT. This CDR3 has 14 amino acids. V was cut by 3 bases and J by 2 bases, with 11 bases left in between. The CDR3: CASSDIQTTYEQYF. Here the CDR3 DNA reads TGTGCCAGCAGTGATATACAAACTACCTACGAGCAGTACTTC.

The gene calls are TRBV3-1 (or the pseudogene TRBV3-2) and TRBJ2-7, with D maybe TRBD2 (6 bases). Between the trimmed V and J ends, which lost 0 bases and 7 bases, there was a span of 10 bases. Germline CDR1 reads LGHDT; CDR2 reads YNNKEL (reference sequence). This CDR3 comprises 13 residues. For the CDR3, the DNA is TGTGCCAGCAGCCAAGAGGTAGGGAGGGAGCAGTACTTC. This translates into CASSQEVGREQYF.

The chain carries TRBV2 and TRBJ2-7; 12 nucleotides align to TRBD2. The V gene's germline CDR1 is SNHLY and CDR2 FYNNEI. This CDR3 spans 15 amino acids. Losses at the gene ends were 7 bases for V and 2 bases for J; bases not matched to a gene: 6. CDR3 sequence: CASTMTSGGPYEQYF. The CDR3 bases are TGTGCCAGCACTATGACTAGCGGGGGCCCCTACGAGCAGTACTTC. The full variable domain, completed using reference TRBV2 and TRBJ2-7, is EPEVTQTPSHQVTQMGQEVILRCVPISNHLYFYWYRQILGQKVEFLVSFYNNEISEKSEIFDDQFSVERPDGSNFTLKIRSTKLEDSAMYFCASTMTSGGPYEQYFGPGTRLTVT.

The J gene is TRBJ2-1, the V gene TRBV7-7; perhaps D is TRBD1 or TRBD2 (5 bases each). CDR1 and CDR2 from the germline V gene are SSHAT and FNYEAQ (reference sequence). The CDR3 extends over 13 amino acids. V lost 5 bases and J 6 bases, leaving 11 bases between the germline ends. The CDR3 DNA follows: TGTGCCAGCAGCCCCGGGACCTTCAATGAGCAGTTCTTC. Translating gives CASSPGTFNEQFF.

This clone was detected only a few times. CDR3 coding DNA: TGCGCCAGCAGCCCCCGGGAGGGAATCTACACTGAAGCTTTCTTT. Its protein product is CASSPREGIYTEAFF. The rearrangement joins TRBV5-1 to TRBJ1-1, with no clear D. CDR1 and CDR2 (germline): SGHRS, YFSETQ. V lost 4 bases and J 3 bases, leaving 16 bases between the germline ends. This CDR3 is built from 15 residues.

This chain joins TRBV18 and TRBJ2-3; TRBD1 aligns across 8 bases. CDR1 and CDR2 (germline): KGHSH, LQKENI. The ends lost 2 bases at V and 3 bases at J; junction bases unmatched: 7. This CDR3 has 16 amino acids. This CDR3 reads CASSPGQGGKTDTQYF. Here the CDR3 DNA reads TGTGCCAGCTCACCAGGACAGGGTGGTAAGACAGATACGCAGTATTTT.

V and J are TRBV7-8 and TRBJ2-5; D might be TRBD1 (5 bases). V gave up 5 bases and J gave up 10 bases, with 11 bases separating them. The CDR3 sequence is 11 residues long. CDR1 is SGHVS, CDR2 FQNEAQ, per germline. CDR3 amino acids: CASSNGQGQYF. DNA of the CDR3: TGTGCCAGCAGCAACGGCCAGGGCCAGTACTTC.

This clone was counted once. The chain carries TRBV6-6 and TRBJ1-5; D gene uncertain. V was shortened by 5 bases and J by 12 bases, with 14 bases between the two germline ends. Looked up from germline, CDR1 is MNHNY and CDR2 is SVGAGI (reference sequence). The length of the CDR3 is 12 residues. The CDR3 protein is CASSPSSGGQHF. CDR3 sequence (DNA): TGTGCCAGCAGTCCCTCTTCGGGTGGCCAGCATTTT.

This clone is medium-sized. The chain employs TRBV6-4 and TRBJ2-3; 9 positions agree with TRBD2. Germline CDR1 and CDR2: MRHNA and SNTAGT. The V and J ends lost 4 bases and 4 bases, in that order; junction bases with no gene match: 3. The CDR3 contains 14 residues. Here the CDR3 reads CASSAAGGPDTQYF. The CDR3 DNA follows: TGTGCCAGCAGTGCGGCGGGGGGGCCAGATACGCAGTATTTT.

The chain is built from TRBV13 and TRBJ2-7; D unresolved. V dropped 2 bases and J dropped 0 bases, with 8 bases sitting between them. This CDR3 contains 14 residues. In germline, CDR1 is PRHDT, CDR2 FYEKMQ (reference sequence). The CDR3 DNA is TGTGCCAGCAGCTTAAGGATGAGCTCCTACGAGCAGTACTTC. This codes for CASSLRMSSYEQYF.

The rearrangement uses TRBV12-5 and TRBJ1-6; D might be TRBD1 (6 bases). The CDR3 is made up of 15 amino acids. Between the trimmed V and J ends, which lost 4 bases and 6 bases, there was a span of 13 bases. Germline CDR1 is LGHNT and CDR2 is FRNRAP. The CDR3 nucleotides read TGTGCTAGTGGTTCCCGCTCAGGGGTTAATTCACCCCTCCACTTT. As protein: CASGSRSGVNSPLHF.

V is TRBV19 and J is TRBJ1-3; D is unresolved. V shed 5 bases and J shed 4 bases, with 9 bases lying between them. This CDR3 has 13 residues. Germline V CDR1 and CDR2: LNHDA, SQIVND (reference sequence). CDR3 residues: CASSDDWGNTIYF. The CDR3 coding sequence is TGTGCCAGTAGTGACGATTGGGGAAACACCATATATTTT. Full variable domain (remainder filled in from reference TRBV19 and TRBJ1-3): DGGITQSPKYLFRKEGQNVTLSCEQNLNHDAMYWYRQDPGQGLRLIYYSQIVNDFQKGDIAEGYSVSREKKESFPLTVTSAQKNPTAFYLCASSDDWGNTIYFGEGSWLTVV.

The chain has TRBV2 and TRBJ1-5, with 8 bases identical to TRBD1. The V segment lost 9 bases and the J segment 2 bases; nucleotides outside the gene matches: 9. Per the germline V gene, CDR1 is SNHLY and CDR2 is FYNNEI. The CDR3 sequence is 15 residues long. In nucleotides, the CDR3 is TGTGCCAGTAGAGACAGGGGAATAGGCAATCAGCCCCAGCATTTT. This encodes CASRDRGIGNQPQHF.

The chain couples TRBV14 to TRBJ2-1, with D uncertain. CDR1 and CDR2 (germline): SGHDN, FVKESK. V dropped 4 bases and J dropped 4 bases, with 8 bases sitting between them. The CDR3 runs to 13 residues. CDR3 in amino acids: CASSRDTYNEQFF. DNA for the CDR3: TGTGCCAGCAGCCGAGACACTTACAATGAGCAGTTCTTC. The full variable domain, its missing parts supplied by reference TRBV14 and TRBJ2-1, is EAGVTQFPSHSVIEKGQTVTLRCDPISGHDNLYWYRRVMGKEIKFLLHFVKESKQDESGMPNNRFLAERTGGTYSTLKVQPAELEDSGVYFCASSRDTYNEQFFGPGTRLTVL.

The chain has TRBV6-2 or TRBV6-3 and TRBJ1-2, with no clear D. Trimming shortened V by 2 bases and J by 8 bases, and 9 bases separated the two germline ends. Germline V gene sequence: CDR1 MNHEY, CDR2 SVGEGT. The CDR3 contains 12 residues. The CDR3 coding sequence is TGTGCCAGCAGTTACCTTAGCGGGGGCTACACCTTC. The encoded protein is CASSYLSGGYTF.

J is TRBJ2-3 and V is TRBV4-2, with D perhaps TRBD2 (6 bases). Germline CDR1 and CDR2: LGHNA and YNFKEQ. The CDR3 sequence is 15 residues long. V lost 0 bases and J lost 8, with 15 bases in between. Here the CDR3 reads CASSQDRLGDATQYF. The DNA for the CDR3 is TGTGCCAGCAGCCAAGATCGACTAGGGGACGCTACGCAGTATTTT.